The source of this TCR beta chain is a study of blood T cells in healthy people across ages. Next came a second PCR, run for about 6 to 12 cycles, which used a sample-barcoded 5' primer along with a J-beta primer mix. Each CDR3 protein is one row after TCRdb ran MiXCR on the 5' RACE reads. The profile shows 600,000 to 900,000 distinct CDR3 sequences, 20% to 30% of them singletons. The trim removed 4 bases at V and 5 bases at J, leaving 22 bases unmatched. This CDR3 spans 22 amino acids. These data were also filed under a second study, of T cells of mothers and their children.

Sequenced: blood. This clonotype was sampled from a boy aged 5-17 years in good health. This chain links TRBV12-3 or TRBV12-4 with TRBJ2-2, with 13 nucleotides matching TRBD2. CDR3 bases: TGTGCCAGCAGTTCCCGACAGGGCTTAGGACTAGCGGGAGACGGGGGGACCGGGGAGCTGTTTTTT. This gives the protein CASSSRQGLGLAGDGGTGELFF.